This T cell receptor (beta chain) was identified during a study of shared T cell receptors in the human thymus. CDR1 is SGHVS and CDR2 is FQNEAQ in the germline V gene. This CDR3 is built from 16 residues. V shed 5 bases and J 2 bases; nucleotides not matched to a gene: 10. TCRdb's copy holds only in-frame clones and misses some; the assay was immunoSEQ multiplex PCR. The table includes 650,000 to 950,000 clones, approximately 85% detected once. Separately, the same data were catalogued under a study of human thymus T cells. That study adds: Thymus tissue was removed during corrective cardiac surgery. Thymic and blood repertoires seemed to show skewed V and J gene use.

The clonotype was recovered from a girl under two years old with a congenital heart defect. The sample taken for sequencing was thymocytes. V gene TRBV7-8 combines with J gene TRBJ2-3; 7 bases align to TRBD2. CDR3 coding DNA: TGTGCCAGCAGCAGAGCAAGGACTAGTCCCACAGATACGCAGTATTTT. This codes for CASSRARTSPTDTQYF.